Shown below are 21 T cell receptor beta chains from a single sample sequenced in a study of T cell responses to AZD1222 COVID-19 vaccine. Assay used: immunoSEQ multiplex PCR; TCRdb lists only in-frame clones, some missing. The sample includes fewer than 150,000 clones, roughly 91% seen only once; the top ten take roughly 4.1%. Sequenced material: peripheral blood, taken on day 0 of AZD1222 vaccination. The receptors stem from an adult in good health.

The rearrangement joins TRBV6-5 to TRBJ1-3; D might be TRBD1 (6 bases). The CDR3 totals 16 residues. In germline, CDR1 is MNHEY, CDR2 SVGAGI. Trimming cost V 0 bases and J 0 bases, with 9 bases left between them. The CDR3 protein is CASSYSGQNSGNTIYF. CDR3 nucleotide sequence: TGTGCCAGCAGTTACTCGGGACAAAACTCTGGAAACACCATATATTTT.

This chain joins TRBV7-8 and TRBJ1-4, with a tentative D call TRBD1 (5 bases). The CDR3 sequence is 15 residues long. Germline V CDR1 and CDR2: SGHVS, FQNEAQ. Deletions cut 2 bases from V and 6 bases from J, with 13 bases between. The CDR3 sequence is CASSLIRARDEKLFF. The CDR3 DNA follows: TGTGCCAGCAGCTTAATCAGGGCGAGGGATGAAAAACTGTTTTTT.

This rearrangement joins TRBV29-1 to TRBJ2-2, with TRBD2 matching over 9 bases. Germline lookup yields CDR1 SQVTM and CDR2 ANQGSEA. The CDR3 has 14 residues. V gave up 8 bases and J gave up 2 bases; unmatched junction bases: 6. CDR3 in amino acids: CSFIAGENTGELFF. Here the CDR3 DNA reads TGCAGCTTCATAGCGGGAGAAAACACCGGGGAGCTGTTTTTT.

The chain has TRBV4-1 and TRBJ1-3; D gene ambiguous. The germline V and J ends were trimmed by 2 bases and 4 bases, with 6 bases remaining between them. The CDR3 extends over 13 amino acids. The germline V gene has CDR1 MGHRA and CDR2 YSYEKL. CDR3 nucleotide sequence: TGCGCCAGCAGCCAAACGGGGGGAAACACCATATATTTT. Translation gives CASSQTGGNTIYF.

This rearrangement joins TRBV19 to TRBJ1-4; 7 bases agree with TRBD1. Trimming removed 7 bases from V and 3 bases from J; junction bases left unmatched: 2. The CDR3 totals 13 residues. Looked up from germline, CDR1 is LNHDA and CDR2 is SQIVND (reference sequence). The CDR3 DNA reads as TGTGCCAGTATAAGGGGGCCTAATGAAAAACTGTTTTTT. The encoded protein is CASIRGPNEKLFF. The variable domain in full, with the rest retrieved from reference TRBV19 and TRBJ1-4, is DGGITQSPKYLFRKEGQNVTLSCEQNLNHDAMYWYRQDPGQGLRLIYYSQIVNDFQKGDIAEGYSVSREKKESFPLTVTSAQKNPTAFYLCASIRGPNEKLFFGSGTQLSVL.

This chain links TRBV11-2 with TRBJ2-1; the D gene is possibly TRBD2 (5 bases). V lost 4 bases and J 0 bases, leaving 13 bases between the germline ends. The CDR3 totals 16 residues. Germline CDR1 is SGHAT and CDR2 is FQNNGV. The DNA of the CDR3 is TGTGCCAGCAGCTCCAGCAGACTAAGCTCCTACAATGAGCAGTTCTTC. Its protein is CASSSSRLSSYNEQFF.

This chain joins TRBV19 and TRBJ1-6; 7 nucleotides align to TRBD1. V dropped 6 bases and J dropped 7; count of bases not matched to a gene: 9. The CDR3 has 15 residues. CDR1 LNHDA and CDR2 SQIVND come from the germline V gene (reference sequence). The CDR3 reads CASSAGTAWNSPLHF. The CDR3 DNA is TGTGCCAGTAGCGCCGGGACAGCTTGGAATTCACCCCTCCACTTT.

The J gene is TRBJ2-5, the V gene TRBV20-1; the D is unclear. V was pared by 3 bases and J by 4 bases, with 3 bases between. The germline V gene encodes CDR1 DFQATT and CDR2 SNEGSKA (reference sequence). This CDR3 is built from 10 residues. The CDR3 sequence: CSASTETQYF. CDR3 bases: TGCAGTGCTAGTACAGAGACCCAGTACTTC.

The chain couples TRBV10-3 to TRBJ2-7; 9 bases are a match to TRBD2. V shed 4 bases, J shed 4 bases, and the junction held 2 bases outside the gene matches. The germline V gene has CDR1 ENHRY and CDR2 SYGVKD. The CDR3 runs to 13 residues. The CDR3 reads CAISGTSAYEQYF. Written as DNA, the CDR3 is TGTGCCATCAGTGGGACTAGCGCGTACGAGCAGTACTTC.

This clone appeared a single time. The chain combines TRBV19 with TRBJ2-4; D might be TRBD2 (6 bases). Germline-derived CDR1 and CDR2 are LNHDA and SQIVND (reference sequence). CDR3 length equals 16 residues. Trimming took off 6 bases at V and 0 bases at J, with 15 bases between the two ends. DNA of the CDR3: TGTGCCAGTAGCGGGGACCCGGGGGTAGCCAAAAACATTCAGTACTTC. It yields the protein CASSGDPGVAKNIQYF.

This clone was detected once. The chain has TRBV7-9 and TRBJ1-1, with D possibly being TRBD1 (6 bases). Trimming stripped 5 bases from V and 3 bases from J, with 13 bases between. This CDR3 spans 14 amino acids. In germline, CDR1 is SEHNR, CDR2 FQNEAQ (reference sequence). DNA for the CDR3: TGTGCCAGCAGCCTACAGGGTAAGGACACTGAAGCTTTCTTT. Translation gives CASSLQGKDTEAFF.

This clone was seen only once. The chain uses TRBV6-5 and TRBJ1-2, with TRBD1 matching 8 bases. J lost 2 bases, V lost 6 bases, and 8 bases had no gene match. CDR3 length: 15 residues. The germline V gene encodes CDR1 MNHEY and CDR2 SVGAGI. CDR3 nucleotide sequence: TGTGCCAGCAGCCTCGTCCAGGGGGCCAACTATGGCTACACCTTC. Amino acid sequence: CASSLVQGANYGYTF.

V and J are TRBV2 and TRBJ2-5, with 12 bases fitting TRBD2. The CDR3 is made up of 15 amino acids. V was clipped by 2 bases and J by 3 bases; unmatched bases: 1. Germline CDR1 reads SNHLY; CDR2 reads FYNNEI. The CDR3 bases are TGTGCCAGCAGTGAAAGACTAGCGGGAGAAGAGACCCAGTACTTC. Amino acid sequence: CASSERLAGEETQYF. Full variable domain (rest looked up from reference TRBV2 and TRBJ2-5): EPEVTQTPSHQVTQMGQEVILRCVPISNHLYFYWYRQILGQKVEFLVSFYNNEISEKSEIFDDQFSVERPDGSNFTLKIRSTKLEDSAMYFCASSERLAGEETQYFGPGTRLLVL.

The chain couples TRBV30 to TRBJ2-3; 8 positions match TRBD2. Germline V gene data show CDR1 as GTSNPN and CDR2 as SVGIG (reference sequence). Losses at the gene ends were 5 bases for V and 6 bases for J; bases not matched to a gene: 7. The CDR3 runs 13 residues. Written as DNA, the CDR3 is TGTGCCTGGGCGAAGCGGGAGTCGGATACGCAGTATTTT. This encodes CAWAKRESDTQYF.

The gene calls are TRBV30 and TRBJ1-4; possibly TRBD1 for D (5 bases). The CDR3 loop spans 15 amino acids. V lost 2 bases and J lost 7, with 17 bases in between. CDR1 and CDR2 from the germline V gene are GTSNPN and SVGIG (reference sequence). CDR3 bases: TGTGCCTGGAGTCGTCACCGGGGGGGTAGTGAAAAACTGTTTTTT. Protein sequence: CAWSRHRGGSEKLFF.

The gene calls are TRBV5-5 and TRBJ2-2; D gene ambiguous. The germline V gene encodes CDR1 SGHKS and CDR2 YYEKEE (reference sequence). V lost 6 bases, J lost 0 bases, and 15 bases lay in between. The CDR3 contains 16 residues. The CDR3 DNA sequence: TGTGCCAGCACTCTGCAGTTCCTCGCGAACACCGGGGAGCTGTTTTTT. Translating it yields CASTLQFLANTGELFF. The variable domain in full, completed from reference TRBV5-5 and TRBJ2-2, reads DAGVTQSPTHLIKTRGQQVTLRCSPISGHKSVSWYQQVLGQGPQFIFQYYEKEERGRGNFPDRFSARQFPNYSSELNVNALLLGDSALYLCASTLQFLANTGELFFGEGSRLTVL.

The chain combines TRBV5-4 with TRBJ2-2, with D unclear. Germline values: CDR1 SGHNT, CDR2 YYREEE (reference sequence). The CDR3 spans 12 residues. The V and J ends lost 4 bases and 5 bases respectively, with 6 bases between them. The CDR3 loop reads CASSLITGELFF. CDR3 nucleotide sequence: TGTGCCAGCAGCCTGATAACCGGGGAGCTGTTTTTT.

This sequence joins TRBV7-6 and TRBJ1-3, with a tentative D call TRBD1 (5 bases). Trimming shortened V by 3 bases and J by 8 bases, and 14 bases separated the two germline ends. Germline V CDR1 and CDR2: SGHVS, FNYEAQ. The CDR3 is 14 residues long. CDR3 protein: CASSFQGAGDTIYF. The CDR3, as DNA: TGTGCCAGCAGCTTTCAAGGGGCGGGGGACACCATATATTTT.

The chain uses TRBV11-2 and TRBJ1-1; D unresolved. V shed 2 bases and J shed 2 bases, with 6 bases lying between them. This CDR3 is built from 13 residues. Germline values: CDR1 SGHAT, CDR2 FQNNGV. The CDR3 loop is CASSLSENTEAFF. As DNA, the CDR3 is TGTGCCAGCAGCTTATCCGAAAACACTGAAGCTTTCTTT. The whole variable domain, remainder taken from reference TRBV11-2 and TRBJ1-1, is EAGVAQSPRYKIIEKRQSVAFWCNPISGHATLYWYQQILGQGPKLLIQFQNNGVVDDSQLPKDRFSAERLKGVDSTLKIQPAKLEDSAVYLCASSLSENTEAFFGQGTRLTVV.

Many counts were recorded for this clone. This chain joins TRBV2 and TRBJ2-7, with TRBD2 identical over 7 bases. Germline CDR1 and CDR2: SNHLY and FYNNEI. The CDR3 totals 15 residues. The J segment lost 5 bases and the V segment lost 6 bases, leaving 13 bases of the junction unmatched. The CDR3 region is CASRKYRGSGDEQYF. Written as DNA, the CDR3 is TGTGCCAGCAGGAAATACCGGGGGAGCGGGGACGAGCAGTACTTC.

The gene calls are TRBV20-1 and TRBJ2-5, with D hard to call. Germline V gives CDR1 DFQATT, CDR2 SNEGSKA (reference sequence). Trimming removed 3 bases from V and 1 base from J, with 9 bases in between. The CDR3 spans 13 residues. CDR3: CSASWSSQETQYF. The CDR3 bases are TGCAGTGCTAGTTGGTCCAGCCAAGAGACCCAGTACTTC.